This TCR beta chain comes out of a study of graft-versus-host responses after intestinal transplantation. Looking at the study overall: All recipients were given anti-thymocyte globulin induction, and tacrolimus and steroids were then administered for around three years. Study results and caveats: Detection of GvH clones occurred in recipient marrow, and some had their first appearance in ileum or blood. The highest levels of circulating GvH clones went along with early declines in HvG clones after transplant.

The protocol was immunoSEQ multiplex PCR, while the TCRdb copy is restricted to in-frame clones and leaves out a portion. The sample has 130,000 to 150,000 clones; about nine tenths are singletons. Germline V gene lookup returns CDR1 SGHNT and CDR2 YYREEE (reference sequence). CDR3 length: 15 residues. V was shortened by 4 bases and J by 2 bases, with 15 bases between the two germline ends. Points on this clone: Its antigen is still unknown.

The clonotype originates from a human donor who received an intestinal transplant. The chain has TRBV5-4 and TRBJ1-1; no firm D call. The input for sequencing was unstimulated CD4+ T cells sorted from spleen or lymph node cells, taken before intestinal transplant. CDR3 region: CASSQKGPINTEAFF. In DNA, the CDR3 is TGTGCCAGCAGCCAAAAGGGCCCTATTAACACTGAAGCTTTCTTT.